The 2 T cell receptor beta chains in this list originate from one sample, sequenced in a study of T cell responses to AZD1222 COVID-19 vaccine. Clones were read by immunoSEQ multiplex PCR, and TCRdb kept only the in-frame ones, dropping some. The sample shows more than 250,000 clones, 85% to 95% of them seen only once. The sample in question was peripheral blood, obtained on day 0 of AZD1222 vaccination. These receptors came from an adult in good health.

The V call is TRBV4-2, the J call TRBJ2-5; D possibly corresponds to TRBD1 (6 bases). This CDR3 has 16 residues. Germline CDR1 is LGHNA and CDR2 is YNFKEQ. V was shortened by 0 bases and J by 5 bases, with 16 bases between the two germline ends. CDR3 protein: CASSQDGGGLSETQYF. As DNA, the CDR3 is TGTGCCAGCAGCCAAGATGGGGGCGGACTTTCTGAGACCCAGTACTTC.

V usage is TRBV25-1 and J usage is TRBJ2-2; possibly TRBD2 for D (6 bases). Germline V gives CDR1 MGHDK, CDR2 SYGVNS. V lost 4 bases to trimming and J lost 5 bases, with 20 bases between them. The CDR3 length is 17 residues. The DNA of the CDR3 is TGTGCCAGCAGTGGATATTGGGCTACCCGGGAGACCGGGGAGCTGTTTTTT. It specifies CASSGYWATRETGELFF. The entire variable domain, with the rest obtained from reference TRBV25-1 and TRBJ2-2, is as follows: EADIYQTPRYLVIGTGKKITLECSQTMGHDKMYWYQQDPGMELHLIHYSYGVNSTEKGDLSSESTVSRIRTEHFPLTLESARPSHTSQYLCASSGYWATRETGELFFGEGSRLTVL.